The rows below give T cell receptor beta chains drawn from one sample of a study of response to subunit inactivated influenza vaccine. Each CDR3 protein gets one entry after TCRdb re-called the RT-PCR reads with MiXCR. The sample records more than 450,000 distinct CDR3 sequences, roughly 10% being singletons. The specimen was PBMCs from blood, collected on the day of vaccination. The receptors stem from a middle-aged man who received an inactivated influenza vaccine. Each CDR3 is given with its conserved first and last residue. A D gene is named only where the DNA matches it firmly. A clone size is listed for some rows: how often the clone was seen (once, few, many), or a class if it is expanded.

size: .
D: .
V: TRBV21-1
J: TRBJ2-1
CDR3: CASSKVGGRDRVHNEQFF
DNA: TGTGCCAGCAGCAAAGTCGGAGGCCGGGACAGGGTTCACAATGAGCAGTTCTTC

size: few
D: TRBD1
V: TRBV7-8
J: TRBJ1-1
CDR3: CASSFRQGPEAFF
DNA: TGTGCCAGCAGCTTCCGACAGGGTCCCGAAGCTTTCTTT

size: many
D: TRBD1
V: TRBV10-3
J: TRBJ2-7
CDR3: CAISTGGYEQYF
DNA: TGTGCCATCAGTACAGGGGGCTACGAGCAGTACTTC

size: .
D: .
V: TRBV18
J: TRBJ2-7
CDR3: CASSANRDLFYEQYF
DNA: TGTGCCAGCTCAGCGAACAGGGATCTCTTCTACGAGCAGTACTTC

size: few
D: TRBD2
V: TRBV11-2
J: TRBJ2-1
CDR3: CASSLAGGVGNEQFF
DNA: TGTGCCAGCAGCTTAGCCGGGGGGGTCGGAAATGAGCAGTTCTTC

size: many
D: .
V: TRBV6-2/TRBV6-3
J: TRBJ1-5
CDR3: CASTTRRNQPQHF
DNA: TGTGCCAGCACCACAAGGCGCAATCAGCCCCAGCATTTT

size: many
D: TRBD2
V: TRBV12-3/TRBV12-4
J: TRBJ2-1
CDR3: CASRTSGSNEQFF
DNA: TGTGCCAGCAGGACTAGCGGGAGCAATGAGCAGTTCTTC

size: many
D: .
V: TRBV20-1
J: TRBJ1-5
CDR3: CSAVYLGEAPQHF
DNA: TGCAGTGCTGTTTATCTAGGGGAGGCGCCCCAGCATTTT

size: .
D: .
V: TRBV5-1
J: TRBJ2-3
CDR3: CASGSDRFDTQYF
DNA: TGCGCCAGCGGCTCAGACAGATTTGATACGCAGTATTTT

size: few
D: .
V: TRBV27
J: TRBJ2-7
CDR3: CASSPTVGQTYEQYF
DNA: TGTGCCAGCAGCCCTACCGTTGGGCAAACCTACGAGCAGTACTTC

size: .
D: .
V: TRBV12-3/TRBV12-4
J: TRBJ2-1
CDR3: CASSPGQYNEQFF
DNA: TGTGCCAGCAGCCCCGGACAGTACAATGAGCAGTTCTTC

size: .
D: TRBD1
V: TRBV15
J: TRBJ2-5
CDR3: CATSTKTGEETQYF
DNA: TGTGCCACCAGCACCAAGACAGGGGAAGAGACCCAGTACTTC

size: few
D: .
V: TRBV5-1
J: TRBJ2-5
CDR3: CASSPTVTETQYF
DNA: TGCGCCAGCAGCCCCACTGTCACGGAGACCCAGTACTTC

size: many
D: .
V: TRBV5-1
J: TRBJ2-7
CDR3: CASSLEGFEQYF
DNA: TGCGCCAGCAGCTTGGAAGGGTTCGAGCAGTACTTC

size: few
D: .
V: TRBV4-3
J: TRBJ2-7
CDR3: CASSQDRDRRVNEQYF
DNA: TGCGCCAGCAGCCAAGATCGGGATCGTCGGGTCAACGAGCAGTACTTC

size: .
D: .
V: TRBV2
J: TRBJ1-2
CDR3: CASSDWRVYGYTF
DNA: TGTGCCAGCAGTGATTGGCGAGTCTATGGCTACACCTTC

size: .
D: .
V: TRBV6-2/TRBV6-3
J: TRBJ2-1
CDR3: CASSYLRLTSYNEQFF
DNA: TGTGCCAGCAGTTACCTCCGACTGACCTCCTACAATGAGCAGTTCTTC

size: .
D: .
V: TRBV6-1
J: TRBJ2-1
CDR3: CASSPGGSYYNEQFF
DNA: TGTGCCAGCAGTCCTGGCGGCAGCTACTACAATGAGCAGTTCTTC

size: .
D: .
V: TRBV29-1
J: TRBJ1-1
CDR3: CSGRTNWVTEAFF
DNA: TGCAGCGGCCGGACAAACTGGGTCACTGAAGCTTTCTTT

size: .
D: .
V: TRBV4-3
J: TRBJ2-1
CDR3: CASSQEGREQFF
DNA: TGCGCCAGCAGCCAAGAGGGACGGGAGCAGTTCTTC

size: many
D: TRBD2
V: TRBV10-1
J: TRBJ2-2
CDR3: CASSSGSGAGELFF
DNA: TGCGCCAGCAGTTCCGGTAGCGGGGCCGGGGAGCTGTTTTTT

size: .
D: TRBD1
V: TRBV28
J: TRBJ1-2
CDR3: CASSLSAPLGQEIHGYTF
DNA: TGTGCCAGCAGTTTATCCGCCCCCCTCGGACAGGAGATCCATGGCTACACCTTC

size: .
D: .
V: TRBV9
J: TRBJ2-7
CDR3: CASSVSGGYYEQYF
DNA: TGTGCCAGCAGCGTATCTGGGGGATATTACGAGCAGTACTTC

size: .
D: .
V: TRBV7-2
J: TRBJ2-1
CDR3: CASSPTGADDLYNEQFF
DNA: TGTGCCAGCAGCCCAACGGGGGCAGATGACCTTTACAATGAGCAGTTCTTC

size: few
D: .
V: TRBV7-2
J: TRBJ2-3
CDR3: CASSSPQDWGKYF
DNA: TGTGCCAGCAGCTCCCCCCAGGACTGGGGGAAGTATTTT

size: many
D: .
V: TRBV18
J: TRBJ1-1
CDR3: CASSPTKNTEAFF
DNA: TGTGCCAGCTCACCTACTAAGAACACTGAAGCTTTCTTT

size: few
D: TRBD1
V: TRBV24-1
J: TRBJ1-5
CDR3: CATSDRDRGSNQPQHF
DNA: TGTGCCACCAGTGACAGGGACAGGGGGAGCAATCAGCCCCAGCATTTT

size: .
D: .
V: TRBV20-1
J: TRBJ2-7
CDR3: CSARTGFSYEQYF
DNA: TGCAGTGCTAGGACAGGATTCTCCTACGAGCAGTACTTC

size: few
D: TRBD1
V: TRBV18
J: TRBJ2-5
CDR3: CASSPGQGKQETQYF
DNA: TGTGCCAGCTCACCCGGACAGGGGAAACAAGAGACCCAGTACTTC

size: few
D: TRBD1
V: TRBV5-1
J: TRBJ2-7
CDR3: CASSPQRDRITLSYEQYF
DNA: TGCGCCAGCAGCCCCCAGAGGGACAGGATTACCCTATCCTACGAGCAGTACTTC

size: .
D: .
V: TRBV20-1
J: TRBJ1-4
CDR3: CSAKQGSDATNEKLFF
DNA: TGCAGTGCCAAACAGGGTTCGGATGCAACTAATGAAAAACTGTTTTTT

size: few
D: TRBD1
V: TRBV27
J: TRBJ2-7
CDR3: CASSSTGQISLKYEQYF
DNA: TGTGCCAGCAGTTCGACGGGACAGATCTCCCTTAAATACGAGCAGTACTTC

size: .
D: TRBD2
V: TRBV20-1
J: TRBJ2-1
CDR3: CSANSGGGYNEQFF
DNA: TGCAGTGCTAATAGCGGGGGGGGATACAATGAGCAGTTCTTC

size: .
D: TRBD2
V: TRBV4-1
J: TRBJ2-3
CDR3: CASSQDGGLATDTQYF
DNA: TGCGCCAGCAGCCAAGATGGGGGACTAGCCACAGATACGCAGTATTTT

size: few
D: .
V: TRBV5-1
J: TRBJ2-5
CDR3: CASSLQGLEQETQYF
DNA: TGCGCCAGCAGCTTGCAGGGGCTTGAACAAGAGACCCAGTACTTC

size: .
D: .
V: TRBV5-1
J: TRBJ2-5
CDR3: CASSPGNSGQETQYF
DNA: TGCGCCAGCAGCCCCGGGAATAGCGGCCAAGAGACCCAGTACTTC

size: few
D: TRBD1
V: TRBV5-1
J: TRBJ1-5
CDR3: CASSLRGLDQPQHF
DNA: TGCGCCAGCAGTCTGAGGGGGCTCGATCAGCCCCAGCATTTT

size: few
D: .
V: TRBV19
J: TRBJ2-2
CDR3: CASASGRNTGELFF
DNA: TGTGCCAGTGCGAGCGGGCGGAACACCGGGGAGCTGTTTTTT

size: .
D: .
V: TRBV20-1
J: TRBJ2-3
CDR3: CSVSETWDTQYF
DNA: TGCAGTGTTTCCGAGACGTGGGATACGCAGTATTTT

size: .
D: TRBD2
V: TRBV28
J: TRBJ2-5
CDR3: CASSLTLGGFEGETQYF
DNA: TGTGCCAGCAGTTTAACCCTCGGGGGGTTTGAAGGAGAGACCCAGTACTTC